One and the same sample provided the 5 T cell receptor beta chains below, sequenced in a study of glioma-infiltrating T cells. TCR alpha and beta CDR3 regions were amplified from RNA using iRepertoire nested multiplex PCR. TCRdb re-called the multiplex PCR reads with MiXCR, one entry per CDR3 protein. Of some 85,000 distinct CDR3 sequences listed, about 25% are singletons. The specimen sequenced was glioma tissue, nonneoplastic brain tissue, or PBMCs (not recorded which). The source of these receptors is a human donor with low-grade glioma or glioblastoma, undergoing nonglioma brain surgery, or in good health (not recorded which).

This clonotype was counted at least ten times. The CDR3 region is CASSYEGNTIYF. The CDR3 coding sequence is TGTGCCAGCAGTTACGAGGGAAACACCATATATTTT. The J gene is TRBJ1-3, the V gene TRBV6-6; D unclear. The V end was cut by 2 bases, the J end by 4 bases, with 3 bases between. Germline loops: CDR1 MNHNY, CDR2 SVGAGI (reference sequence). This CDR3 is built from 12 residues.

This clonotype was seen at least ten times. The rearrangement joins TRBV6-1 to TRBJ2-2; 7 bases are a match to TRBD2. The V gene's germline CDR1 is MNHNS and CDR2 SASEGT. Trimming took 7 bases from V and 6 from J; bases not matched to a gene: 8. The CDR3 contains 14 residues. The CDR3 DNA reads TGTGCCAGCATCCACGGGGGGAGGGCCGGGGAGCTGTTTTTT. Translation: CASIHGGRAGELFF.

Worth noting for this clonotype: This may be a read error, as it is one base from a much larger clone. The rearrangement joins TRBV7-9 to TRBJ1-1; D is uncertain. The CDR3 extends over 14 amino acids. From germline, CDR1 is SEHNR and CDR2 FQNEAQ (reference sequence). The V and J ends lost 5 bases and 4 bases respectively, with 14 bases between them. The CDR3 region is CASSLALRGTEAFF. In nucleotides, the CDR3 is TGTGCCAGCAGCCTCGCCTTGAGAGGCACTGAAGCTTTCTTT. The full variable domain, with the rest looked up from reference TRBV7-9 and TRBJ1-1, is DTGVSQNPRHKITKRGQNVTFRCDPISEHNRLYWYRQTLGQGPEFLTYFQNEAQLEKSRLLSDRFSAERPKGSFSTLEIQRTEQGDSAMYLCASSLALRGTEAFFGQGTRLTVV.

This clonotype was seen repeatedly, ten times or more. The chain couples TRBV2 to TRBJ2-5, with D perhaps given as TRBD1 or TRBD2 (5 bases each). CDR1 is SNHLY, CDR2 FYNNEI, per germline. The ends were cut back, 3 bases at V and 7 bases at J, with 6 bases in the middle. The CDR3 consists of 11 residues. Written as DNA, the CDR3 is TGTGCCAGCAGTGATGGGGGGACCCAGTACTTC. Protein: CASSDGGTQYF.

By its share, this clonotype is medium-sized. The V and J genes are TRBV20-1 and TRBJ1-1; possible D gene TRBD1, 5 bases. From germline, CDR1 is DFQATT and CDR2 SNEGSKA (reference sequence). The V end was cut by 3 bases, the J end by 10 bases, with 12 bases between. The CDR3 extends over 11 amino acids. CDR3 in DNA: TGCAGTGCTAGGGGGCAAGGAACAGCTTTCTTT. This codes for CSARGQGTAFF.